These 19 T cell receptor beta chains were all obtained from the same sample, sequenced in a study of blood T cell repertoires in COVID-19. TCRdb keeps only in-frame clones here, not all; method: immunoSEQ multiplex PCR. Of about 40,000 clones in the sample, 86% were seen once. The sequencing input was peripheral blood. The receptors come from a man in his fifties or sixties in a cohort sampled during active COVID-19.

This chain links TRBV7-3 with TRBJ2-6; the match to TRBD1 covers 9 bases. This CDR3 comprises 18 residues. Germline trimming cut 3 bases from V and 2 bases from J; bases unmatched to any gene: 8. Germline loops: CDR1 SGHTA, CDR2 FQGTGA. Here the CDR3 DNA reads TGTGCCAGCAGCTTCAGCTCCGGGACAGGGACTGGGGCCAACGTCCTGACTTTC. Protein sequence: CASSFSSGTGTGANVLTF.

This chain connects TRBV25-1 to TRBJ1-2, with 7 bases lining up with TRBD1. V was clipped by 9 bases and J by 7 bases; unmatched bases: 17. The germline gives CDR1 MGHDK, CDR2 SYGVNS. The CDR3 sequence is 15 residues long. CDR3 DNA: TGTGCCAGTGCCCCGAGACCACAGGGGCCGAGTGGCTACACCTTC. It is translated as CASAPRPQGPSGYTF.

This chain links TRBV25-1 with TRBJ1-2, with a weak D call TRBD1 (6 bases). The V and J ends lost 2 bases and 8 bases respectively, with 12 bases between them. The germline gives CDR1 MGHDK, CDR2 SYGVNS. The CDR3 is 13 residues long. The chain's CDR3 is CASSEPHQGGYTF. The CDR3 bases are TGTGCCAGCAGTGAACCCCACCAGGGGGGCTACACCTTC.

The V call is TRBV5-1, the J call TRBJ1-5; 7 nucleotides match TRBD1. Germline CDR1 reads SGHRS; CDR2 reads YFSETQ. The CDR3 has 15 residues. The junction had 5 bases not matched to a gene; V was cut back by 3 bases and J by 2 bases. The CDR3 nucleotides read TGCGCCAGCAGCTCAACAGGGGTCGGCAATCAGCCCCAGCATTTT. This translates into CASSSTGVGNQPQHF.

The V and J genes are TRBV18 and TRBJ1-5, with 8 bases fitting TRBD1. The CDR3 sequence is 16 residues long. V trimming: 2 bases; J trimming: 5 bases; junction bases outside the gene matches: 8. Germline lookup yields CDR1 KGHSH and CDR2 LQKENI. This CDR3 reads CASSPFPGQGDQPQHF. The CDR3 DNA is TGTGCCAGCTCACCATTTCCCGGACAGGGCGATCAGCCCCAGCATTTT.

This clone was detected only a few times. The CDR3 sequence is CASSPQGDGNQPQHF. The CDR3 DNA sequence: TGTGCCAGCAGCCCACAGGGCGATGGCAATCAGCCCCAGCATTTT. The chain carries TRBV6-2 or TRBV6-3 and TRBJ1-5; D perhaps matches TRBD1 (6 bases). CDR3 length: 15 residues. In germline, CDR1 is MNHEY, CDR2 SVGEGT. V lost 6 bases and J 2 bases, leaving 14 bases between the germline ends.

The rearrangement uses TRBV10-3 and TRBJ2-3; 11 nucleotides match TRBD1. With 2 bases clipped from V and 5 bases from J, the junction kept 3 bases outside the gene matches. The V gene's germline CDR1 is ENHRY and CDR2 SYGVKD. CDR3 length equals 15 residues. Here the CDR3 reads CAISEGQGAIDTQYF. CDR3 sequence (DNA): TGTGCCATCAGTGAGGGACAGGGGGCGATAGATACGCAGTATTTT.

The rearrangement links TRBV9 to TRBJ1-2; a weak D match, TRBD1 (5 bases). In germline, CDR1 is SGDLS, CDR2 YYNGEE. V was clipped by 0 bases and J by 6 bases, with 15 bases between them. This CDR3 is 15 amino acids long. CDR3 sequence: CASSVATQGLDGYTF. The CDR3 DNA sequence: TGTGCCAGCAGCGTAGCTACCCAGGGCCTGGATGGCTACACCTTC.

V and J are TRBV5-6 and TRBJ1-2; D is possibly TRBD1 (6 bases). V shed 3 bases and J shed 2 bases, with 8 bases lying between them. Germline CDR1 SGHDT, CDR2 YYEEEE. This CDR3 region has 13 residues. This CDR3 is CASSYTGNYGYTF. Written as DNA, the CDR3 is TGTGCCAGCAGCTATACAGGGAACTATGGCTACACCTTC.

The CDR3 is CASSQYQGDSGYGYTF. Written as DNA, the CDR3 is TGCGCCAGCAGCCAATATCAGGGGGATTCCGGCTATGGCTACACCTTC. This chain connects TRBV4-1 to TRBJ1-2; TRBD1 matches 7 bases. The CDR3 extends over 16 amino acids. Germline assignment: CDR1 MGHRA and CDR2 YSYEKL. V shed 2 bases, J shed 4 bases, and the junction held 10 bases outside the gene matches.

The chain links TRBV9 to TRBJ2-1; D is possibly TRBD1 (7 bases). With 1 base removed from V and 1 base from J, the gap between germline ends came to 18 bases. This CDR3 has 18 amino acids. CDR1 and CDR2 from the germline V gene are SGDLS and YYNGEE. As DNA, the CDR3 is TGTGCCAGCAGCGTATCCTGGACAGGCCGGGGGTCCTACAATGAGCAGTTCTTC. Its translation is CASSVSWTGRGSYNEQFF.

The genes are TRBV7-2 and TRBJ2-3; 7 bases fit TRBD2. Germline loops: CDR1 SGHTA, CDR2 FQGNSA. This CDR3 has 17 residues. Losses at the gene ends were 1 base for V and 4 bases for J; bases not matched to a gene: 11. The CDR3 sequence: CASSLVVGGSSADTQYF. The DNA of the CDR3 is TGTGCCAGCAGCTTAGTAGTCGGCGGGAGTAGTGCAGATACGCAGTATTTT.

This clone was seen only once. The chain couples TRBV1 to TRBJ1-2; the table's D gene call, TRBD1, was not cross checked with the DNA. TRBV1 is a documented pseudogene. The CDR3 consists of 13 residues. The CDR3 reads CTSRDRGDDGYTF. The CDR3, as DNA: TGCACCAGCAGGGACAGGGGGGACGATGGCTACACCTTC.

This chain uses TRBV6-8 with TRBJ1-4; TRBD1 matches 7 bases. Germline CDR1 MNHGY, CDR2 SAAAGT. This CDR3 spans 16 amino acids. J gave up 5 bases and V 2 bases, and 8 bases lay outside the gene matches. DNA for the CDR3: TGTGCCAGCAGTTACGCCCCGGGACAGCCGAATGAAAAACTGTTTTTT. It specifies CASSYAPGQPNEKLFF.

V is TRBV2 and J is TRBJ2-5; 9 positions agree with TRBD1. There are 14 residues in the CDR3. Germline CDR1 and CDR2: SNHLY and FYNNEI. J gave up 1 base and V 8 bases, and 5 bases lay outside the gene matches. This CDR3 is CASPGTGFQETQYF. The CDR3 coding sequence is TGTGCCAGCCCCGGGACAGGGTTCCAAGAGACCCAGTACTTC.

The rearrangement links TRBV7-9 to TRBJ1-2, with a possible D match to TRBD1 (5 bases). CDR1 and CDR2 from the germline V gene are SEHNR and FQNEAQ (reference sequence). There are 13 residues in the CDR3. V lost 4 bases and J 10 bases, leaving 16 bases between the germline ends. The CDR3 spells CASSYGGVGDYTF. Written as DNA, the CDR3 is TGTGCCAGCAGCTATGGGGGGGTTGGAGACTACACCTTC.

The chain employs TRBV13 and TRBJ1-2; TRBD1 agrees at 9 bases. Germline trimming cut 5 bases from V and 4 bases from J; bases unmatched to any gene: 5. The CDR3 extends over 14 amino acids. Germline values: CDR1 PRHDT, CDR2 FYEKMQ (reference sequence). CDR3 sequence reads: CASSAGTGFYGYTF. The CDR3 DNA is TGTGCCAGCAGCGCCGGGACAGGGTTCTATGGCTACACCTTC.

V gene TRBV6-4 combines with J gene TRBJ2-1; D is perhaps TRBD2 (5 bases). Trimming removed 6 bases from V and 0 bases from J, with 12 bases in between. CDR1 is MRHNA and CDR2 is SNTAGT in the germline V gene. This CDR3 contains 15 residues. The CDR3 DNA sequence: TGTGCCAGCAGCGTAGCGTCCGGCTCCTACAATGAGCAGTTCTTC. Protein: CASSVASGSYNEQFF.

The V gene is TRBV19, the J gene TRBJ2-1, with a tentative D call TRBD2 (6 bases). Germline loops: CDR1 LNHDA, CDR2 SQIVND (reference sequence). This CDR3 is 13 amino acids long. Trimming removed 1 base from V and 6 bases from J, with 7 bases in between. CDR3 residues: CASSIGTINEQFF. The CDR3 region has the DNA TGTGCCAGTAGTATAGGGACTATCAATGAGCAGTTCTTC.